This is a list of T cell receptor beta chains from one sample in a study of identical twins. TCRdb redid the calling of the 5' RACE reads with MiXCR, one entry per CDR3 protein. The sample has 200,000 to 250,000 distinct CDR3 sequences, 6.5% seen once. Another study also made use of these data, one on T cells expressing NK-cell markers.

The sample taken for sequencing was CD8+ T cells sorted from blood. Receptor source: a woman between 18 and 30 years old in good health. The CDR3 runs from the conserved cysteine through the conserved F or W. D genes are given only for firm matches.

j_call,v_call,d_call,cdr3_aa
TRBJ1-1,TRBV19,.,CASSIGPRRGVTEAFF
TRBJ2-1,TRBV7-2,.,CASSTTGYEQFF
TRBJ2-7,TRBV4-3,TRBD1,CASSPFRTGAHEQYF
TRBJ2-7,TRBV10-2,.,CASSESSIYEQYF
TRBJ1-1,TRBV7-9,.,CASSLSFGYTEAFF
TRBJ2-1,TRBV24-1,.,CATSLDGTYNEQFF
TRBJ2-6,TRBV30,.,CAWSVMRGGANVLTF
TRBJ2-1,TRBV5-1,TRBD1,CASSHDRGLDNEQFF
TRBJ1-1,TRBV5-1,.,CASSFSEGRDTEAFF
TRBJ2-1,TRBV11-3,.,CASSDRGAGNEQFF
TRBJ2-5,TRBV6-1,.,CASVRVEKKTQYF
TRBJ2-3,TRBV7-9,TRBD1,CASSRGQGTDTQYF
TRBJ2-2,TRBV9,.,CASSAYIGELFF
TRBJ1-1,TRBV20-1,.,CSARLSRGTEAFF
TRBJ2-1,TRBV6-1,.,CASRPPDRSSSYNEQFF
TRBJ1-1,TRBV7-9,TRBD1,CASSPDRVYTEVFF
TRBJ1-2,TRBV6-1,.,CASTHIQGAPYGYTF
TRBJ2-7,TRBV19,TRBD2,CASSMSGGHSYEQYF
TRBJ2-1,TRBV2,TRBD2,CASGTFRDYYNEQFF
TRBJ2-7,TRBV11-2,TRBD1,CASRVQGDSSYEQYF
TRBJ2-7,TRBV7-9,TRBD1,CASSYPGQGMYEQYF